The subject of this entry is one T cell receptor beta chain. Its antigen is not known. Sequencing used immunoSEQ multiplex PCR; TCRdb keeps in-frame clones, though not all of them. The sample carries about 2.4 million clones, 93% recorded once. Trimming cost V 6 bases and J 1 base; bases outside gene matches: 4. CDR1 and CDR2 from the germline V gene are MNHEY and SVGAGI. CDR3 length: 14 amino acids. The donor cohort consisted entirely of Caucasian adults residing in Nashville, Tennessee. The data were obtained in a study of shared clonotypes between healthy human individuals. Study outcomes and limitations: Sampling covered blood only; tissue repertoires likely differ.

The V gene is TRBV6-5, the J gene TRBJ1-1, with 8 bases aligning to TRBD1. Sequenced sample: naive CD4+ T cells from PBMCs. Subset here: CD45RA+ positively selected. The source of this sequence is a man aged 18 to 30 in good health. Some clones in this sample may be carry-over from other donors' samples. CDR3 sequence: CASRQGVANTEAFF. The DNA of the CDR3 is TGTGCCAGCAGACAGGGGGTGGCGAACACTGAAGCTTTCTTT.